This T cell receptor beta chain is drawn from a study of regulatory T cells in long-lasting Graves disease. The time point denotes: persistent/refractory GD, antithyroid drugs over 5 years with positive TRAb. Construction of the TCR library relied on RNA isolated from PBMCs. Trimming cost V 3 bases and J 9 bases, with 9 bases left between them. This CDR3 region has 12 residues. Germline CDR1 is SNHLY and CDR2 is FYNNEI. According to the study, TCR beta libraries were built with iRepertoire HTBI primers and CDR3-region Arm-PCR. MiXCR, applied by TCRdb to the multiplex PCR reads, yields one record per CDR3 protein. The sample has 500,000 to 700,000 distinct CDR3 sequences; about 30% are singletons. General study results and limits: Peripheral blood, not thyroid tissue, was the sole material studied.

The sample holds a few counts of this clonotype. The antigen is unknown. The sample consisted of peripheral blood mononuclear cells (PBMCs), taken when the disease was refractory, from a patient treated with antithyroid drugs. The receptor comes from a female donor with Graves disease. V is TRBV2 and J is TRBJ1-5; D is unresolved. CDR3 coding DNA: TGTGCCAGCAGTGAGACTGCAGCGCCCCAGCATTTT. This sequence encodes CASSETAAPQHF.